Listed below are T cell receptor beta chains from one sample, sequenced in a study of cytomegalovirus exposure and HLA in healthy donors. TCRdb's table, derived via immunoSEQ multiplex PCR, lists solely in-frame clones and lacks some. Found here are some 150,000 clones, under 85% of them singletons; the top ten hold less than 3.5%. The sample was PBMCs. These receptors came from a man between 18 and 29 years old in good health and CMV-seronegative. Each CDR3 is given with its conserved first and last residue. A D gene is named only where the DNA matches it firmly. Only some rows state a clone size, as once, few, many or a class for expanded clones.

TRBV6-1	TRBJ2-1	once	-	CASSSLLSSYNEQFF	TGTGCCAGCAGTTCCCTTCTCAGCTCCTACAATGAGCAGTTCTTC
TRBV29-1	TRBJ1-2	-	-	CSVEGPGSHGYTF	TGCAGCGTTGAGGGACCCGGGAGTCATGGCTACACCTTC
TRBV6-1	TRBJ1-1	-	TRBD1	CASNLDRAGTEAFF	TGTGCCAGCAATCTAGACAGGGCAGGCACTGAAGCTTTCTTT
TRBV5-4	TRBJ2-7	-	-	CASSWGVSEQYF	TGTGCCAGCAGCTGGGGGGTGAGCGAGCAGTACTTC
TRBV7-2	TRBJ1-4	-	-	CASSFGATNEKLFF	TGTGCCAGCAGCTTCGGAGCGACTAATGAAAAACTGTTTTTT
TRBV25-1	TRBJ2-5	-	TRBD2	CASSEWGGEQETQYF	TGTGCCAGCAGTGAATGGGGAGGGGAGCAAGAGACCCAGTACTTC
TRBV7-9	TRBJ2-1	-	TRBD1	CASSFGTGVHNEQFF	TGTGCCAGCAGCTTCGGGACAGGGGTCCACAATGAGCAGTTCTTC
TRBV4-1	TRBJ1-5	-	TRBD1	CASSQQTGANQPQHF	TGCGCCAGCAGCCAACAGACAGGGGCCAATCAGCCCCAGCATTTT
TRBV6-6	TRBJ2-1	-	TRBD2	CASSYRGGHNEQFF	TGTGCCAGCAGTTACCGGGGGGGCCACAATGAGCAGTTCTTC
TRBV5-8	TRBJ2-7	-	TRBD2	CASSKTGTSGVYEQYF	TGTGCCAGCAGCAAAACCGGGACTAGCGGGGTTTACGAGCAGTACTTC
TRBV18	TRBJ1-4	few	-	CASSPQDSNEKLFF	TGTGCCAGCTCACCACAGGACAGTAATGAAAAACTGTTTTTT
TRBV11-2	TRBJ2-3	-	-	CASSLGAGPFTDTQYF	TGTGCCAGCAGCTTAGGGGCAGGGCCCTTCACAGATACGCAGTATTTT
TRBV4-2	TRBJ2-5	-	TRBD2	CASSQDGVAGEGETQYF	TGTGCCAGCAGCCAAGATGGGGTAGCGGGGGAGGGGGAGACCCAGTACTTC
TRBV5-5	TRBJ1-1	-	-	CASSLVGDTEAFF	TGTGCCAGCAGCTTGGTCGGGGACACTGAAGCTTTCTTT
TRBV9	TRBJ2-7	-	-	CASSPQSLGAYEQYF	TGTGCCAGCAGCCCCCAGAGCCTCGGGGCCTACGAGCAGTACTTC
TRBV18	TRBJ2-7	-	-	CASSPPTAEGNEQYF	TGTGCCAGCTCACCACCCACAGCGGAAGGGAACGAGCAGTACTTC
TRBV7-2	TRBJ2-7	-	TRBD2	CASSRPVASGGASYEQYF	TGTGCCAGCAGCCGACCCGTGGCTAGCGGGGGGGCCTCTTACGAGCAGTACTTC
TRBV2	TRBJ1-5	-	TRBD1	CASSGQGGGNQPQHF	TGTGCCAGTTCGGGACAGGGCGGAGGCAATCAGCCCCAGCATTTT
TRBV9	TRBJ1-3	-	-	CASSASGTPGNTIYF	TGTGCCAGCAGCGCGTCCGGGACACCAGGAAACACCATATATTTT
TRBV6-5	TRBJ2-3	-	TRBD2	CASSPGGGSTDTQYF	TGTGCCAGCAGCCCGGGCGGGGGAAGCACAGATACGCAGTATTTT
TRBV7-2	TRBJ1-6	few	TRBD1	CASSTTIRDSSYNSPLHF	TGTGCCAGCAGCACTACGATCCGGGACAGCTCCTATAATTCACCCCTCCACTTT
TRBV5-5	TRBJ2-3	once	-	CASSWPSAGTDTQYF	TGTGCCAGCAGCTGGCCCTCGGCGGGCACAGATACGCAGTATTTT